A selection of T cell receptor beta chains follows, all from one sample in a study of blood T cell repertoires in COVID-19. TCRdb keeps only in-frame clones here, not all; method: immunoSEQ multiplex PCR. The sample yields some 83,000 clones, around 80% seen once. Sequencing used peripheral blood. All receptors derive from a human donor in a cohort sampled during active COVID-19. Each CDR3 is given with its conserved first and last residue. A D gene is named only where the DNA matches it firmly. Only some rows state a clone size, as once, few, many or a class for expanded clones.

-,TRBJ1-1,-,TRBV11-2,CASSPRTGGLNTEAFF,TGTGCCAGCAGCCCCAGAACTGGGGGCCTGAACACTGAAGCTTTCTTT
-,TRBJ1-4,TRBD1,TRBV5-1,CASSVTPRQGDEKLFF,TGCGCCAGCAGCGTAACCCCAAGACAGGGGGATGAAAAACTGTTTTTT
-,TRBJ2-7,TRBD1,TRBV18,CASSPTRGRYEQYF,TGTGCCAGCTCACCGACCAGGGGGCGGTACGAGCAGTACTTC
-,TRBJ2-5,-,TRBV7-9,CASSFPVQETQYF,TGTGCCAGCAGCTTCCCCGTCCAAGAGACCCAGTACTTC
-,TRBJ1-6,TRBD1,TRBV7-9,CASSWVTGVNSPLHF,TGTGCCAGCAGCTGGGTGACAGGGGTCAATTCACCCCTCCACTTT
once,TRBJ2-1,-,TRBV18,CASSPPKGSGNEQFF,TGTGCCAGCTCACCACCGAAGGGAAGCGGCAATGAGCAGTTCTTC
-,TRBJ2-5,TRBD2,TRBV7-6,CASREQGLAGETQYF,TGTGCCAGCAGGGAACAGGGACTAGCGGGAGAGACCCAGTACTTC
-,TRBJ2-2,TRBD2,TRBV5-1,CASSRAGGTGELFF,TGCGCCAGCAGCCGGGCGGGGGGAACCGGGGAGCTGTTTTTT
-,TRBJ1-1,-,TRBV3-1/TRBV3-2,CASSQEGFVGGTEAFF,TGTGCCAGCAGCCAAGAAGGGTTTGTAGGGGGCACTGAAGCTTTCTTT
-,TRBJ1-1,TRBD1,TRBV19,CASSPYRGMNTEAFF,TGTGCCAGTAGTCCCTACAGGGGGATGAACACTGAAGCTTTCTTT
-,TRBJ2-7,TRBD1,TRBV19,CASKPQDRGTYEQYF,TGTGCCAGTAAACCCCAGGACAGGGGCACCTACGAGCAGTACTTC